A single sample is the source of the 3 T cell receptor beta chains below, sequenced in a study of blood T cell repertoires in COVID-19. This table comes from immunoSEQ multiplex PCR, and its TCRdb copy is limited to in-frame clones, with some not included. The profile shows 260,000 or so clones, more than 75% of them singletons. The source material was PBMCs or T cells enriched from blood (not recorded which). The receptors derive from a man between 18 and 29 years old who had recovered from COVID-19.

The chain employs TRBV28 and TRBJ1-3, with a weak D call TRBD1 (5 bases). The CDR3 is 14 residues long. V was pared by 5 bases and J by 6 bases, with 14 bases between. The germline V gene encodes CDR1 MDHEN and CDR2 SYDVKM. CDR3 sequence reads: CASSSPGSVNTIYF. The CDR3 nucleotides read TGTGCCAGCAGTAGTCCAGGGTCCGTAAACACCATATATTTT.

The rearrangement links TRBV7-9 to TRBJ2-1; TRBD2 aligns across 7 bases. After removal of 4 bases from V and 7 bases from J, the junction contained 7 bases not matched to a gene. The CDR3 length is 14 residues. CDR1 and CDR2 from the germline V gene are SEHNR and FQNEAQ (reference sequence). CDR3 amino acids: CASSSLAEGNEQFF. The CDR3 bases are TGTGCCAGCAGCTCGCTAGCGGAGGGGAATGAGCAGTTCTTC.

CDR3 sequence reads: CASSPTGVVLARLINTIYF. The CDR3 DNA reads TGTGCCAGCAGTCCGACGGGAGTCGTGCTCGCGCGTTTGATAAACACCATATATTTT. The rearrangement joins TRBV28 to TRBJ1-3, with D hard to call. Trimming cost V 5 bases and J 6 bases, with 29 bases left between them. In germline, CDR1 is MDHEN, CDR2 SYDVKM. CDR3 length: 19 amino acids.